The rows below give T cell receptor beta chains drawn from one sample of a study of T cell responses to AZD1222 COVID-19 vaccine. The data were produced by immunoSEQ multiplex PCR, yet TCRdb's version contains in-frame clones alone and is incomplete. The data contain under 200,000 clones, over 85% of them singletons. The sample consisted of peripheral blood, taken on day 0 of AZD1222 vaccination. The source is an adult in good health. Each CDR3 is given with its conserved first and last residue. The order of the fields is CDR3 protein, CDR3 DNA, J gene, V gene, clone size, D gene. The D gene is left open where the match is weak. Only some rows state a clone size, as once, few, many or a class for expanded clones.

CDR3: CASRESGGYGYTF
DNA: TGTGCCAGCAGGGAGTCGGGGGGCTATGGCTACACCTTC
J: TRBJ1-2
V: TRBV6-5
size: NA
D: NA

CDR3: CASSGTGTGGETQYF
DNA: TGTGCCAGCAGCGGGACCGGGACAGGGGGAGAGACCCAGTACTTC
J: TRBJ2-5
V: TRBV9
size: NA
D: TRBD1

CDR3: CASSSWTGRAGELFF
DNA: TGTGCCAGCAGCTCATGGACAGGGAGAGCCGGGGAGCTGTTTTTT
J: TRBJ2-2
V: TRBV5-5
size: NA
D: TRBD1

CDR3: CASSRTRSYEQYF
DNA: TGTGCCAGCAGCCGAACCCGCTCCTACGAGCAGTACTTC
J: TRBJ2-7
V: TRBV27
size: NA
D: NA

CDR3: CASSLIVGTTEAFF
DNA: TGCGCCAGCAGCTTGATTGTCGGGACCACTGAAGCTTTCTTT
J: TRBJ1-1
V: TRBV5-1
size: NA
D: NA

CDR3: CAWSALYGLFF
DNA: TGTGCCTGGAGTGCACTCTATGGGCTGTTTTTT
J: TRBJ2-2
V: TRBV30
size: NA
D: NA

CDR3: CASLAADYGYTF
DNA: TGCGCCAGCCTGGCGGCCGATTATGGCTACACCTTC
J: TRBJ1-2
V: TRBV10-2
size: NA
D: NA

CDR3: CASRTKLTSGDGGELFF
DNA: TGCGCCAGCCGAACCAAACTTACTAGCGGGGATGGCGGGGAGCTGTTTTTT
J: TRBJ2-2
V: TRBV10-1
size: NA
D: TRBD2

CDR3: CASLQGPGMNTEAFF
DNA: TGTGCCAGTTTACAGGGGCCAGGGATGAACACTGAAGCTTTCTTT
J: TRBJ1-1
V: TRBV6-6
size: NA
D: TRBD1

CDR3: CASSQVSEAFF
DNA: TGTGCCAGCAGCCAAGTAAGTGAAGCTTTCTTT
J: TRBJ1-1
V: TRBV3-1/TRBV3-2
size: NA
D: NA

CDR3: CATRTGANYGYTF
DNA: TGTGCCACCAGGACAGGGGCTAACTATGGCTACACCTTC
J: TRBJ1-2
V: TRBV5-4
size: NA
D: TRBD1

CDR3: CASSLGGSTDTQYF
DNA: TGCGCCAGCAGTCTTGGCGGGAGCACAGATACGCAGTATTTT
J: TRBJ2-3
V: TRBV5-1
size: NA
D: NA

CDR3: CASSLRGDMNEQFF
DNA: TGTGCCAGCAGCTTACGTGGGGATATGAATGAGCAGTTCTTC
J: TRBJ2-1
V: TRBV11-1
size: once
D: NA

CDR3: CASTTDKRTDNEQFF
DNA: TGTGCCAGCACCACCGATAAAAGGACAGACAATGAGCAGTTCTTC
J: TRBJ2-1
V: TRBV21-1
size: NA
D: NA

CDR3: CASSDIDVSWEQYF
DNA: TGCGCCAGCAGCGACATAGACGTCTCGTGGGAGCAGTACTTC
J: TRBJ2-7
V: TRBV5-1
size: NA
D: NA

CDR3: CASSFPRTGTNTIYF
DNA: TGTGCCAGCAGTTTCCCAAGGACAGGAACAAACACCATATATTTT
J: TRBJ1-3
V: TRBV28
size: NA
D: TRBD1

CDR3: CASSYQDGAGPQHF
DNA: TGTGCCAGCAGTTACCAGGACGGTGCTGGGCCCCAGCATTTT
J: TRBJ1-5
V: TRBV6-6
size: NA
D: NA

CDR3: CATSDGPGERFGYTF
DNA: TGTGCCACCAGTGATGGGCCAGGGGAGAGGTTTGGCTACACCTTC
J: TRBJ1-2
V: TRBV24-1
size: NA
D: NA

CDR3: CASRGDRDYGYTF
DNA: TGTGCCAGCAGGGGGGACAGGGACTATGGCTACACCTTC
J: TRBJ1-2
V: TRBV12-3/TRBV12-4
size: NA
D: TRBD1

CDR3: CASSIWQGESTNEKLFF
DNA: TGCGCCAGCAGCATTTGGCAGGGGGAATCAACTAATGAAAAACTGTTTTTT
J: TRBJ1-4
V: TRBV5-1
size: NA
D: TRBD1

CDR3: CASSLEGGSYEQYF
DNA: TGTGCCAGCAGCTTAGAGGGGGGCTCCTACGAGCAGTACTTC
J: TRBJ2-7
V: TRBV11-2
size: NA
D: NA

CDR3: CASSVALNQPQHF
DNA: TGTGCCAGTAGTGTGGCGCTCAATCAGCCCCAGCATTTT
J: TRBJ1-5
V: TRBV19
size: NA
D: NA

CDR3: CATSRGGNTGELFF
DNA: TGTGCCACCAGCAGAGGAGGGAACACCGGGGAGCTGTTTTTT
J: TRBJ2-2
V: TRBV15
size: NA
D: NA

CDR3: CASSDSTGMEGYTF
DNA: TGTGCCAGCAGTGACTCGACAGGGATGGAGGGCTACACCTTC
J: TRBJ1-2
V: TRBV6-4
size: NA
D: TRBD1

CDR3: CASSEGIQGSPPGTQYF
DNA: TGCGCCAGCAGCGAAGGTATCCAGGGTAGCCCCCCGGGTACGCAGTATTTT
J: TRBJ2-3
V: TRBV5-1
size: NA
D: NA

CDR3: CASSLSHQETQYF
DNA: TGTGCCAGCAGCTTAAGCCACCAAGAGACCCAGTACTTC
J: TRBJ2-5
V: TRBV11-2
size: once
D: NA

CDR3: CASSLARTVGSYNSPLHF
DNA: TGTGCCAGCAGCTTAGCCCGGACTGTGGGATCCTATAATTCACCCCTCCACTTT
J: TRBJ1-6
V: TRBV7-2
size: NA
D: NA

CDR3: CATRMGAVVEAFF
DNA: TGTGCCACCCGCATGGGGGCGGTGGTTGAAGCTTTCTTT
J: TRBJ1-1
V: TRBV6-5
size: NA
D: NA